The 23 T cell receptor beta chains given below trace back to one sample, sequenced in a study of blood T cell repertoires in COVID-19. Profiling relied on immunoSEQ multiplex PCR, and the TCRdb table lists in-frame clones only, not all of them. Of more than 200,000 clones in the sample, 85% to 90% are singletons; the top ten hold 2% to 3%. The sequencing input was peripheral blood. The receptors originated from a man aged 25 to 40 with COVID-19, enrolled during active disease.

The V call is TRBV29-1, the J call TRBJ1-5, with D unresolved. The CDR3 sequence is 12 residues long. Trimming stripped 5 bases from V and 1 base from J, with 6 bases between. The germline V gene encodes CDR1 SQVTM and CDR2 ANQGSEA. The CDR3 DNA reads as TGCAGCGTTCGGGAGAGCAATCAGCCCCAGCATTTT. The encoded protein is CSVRESNQPQHF. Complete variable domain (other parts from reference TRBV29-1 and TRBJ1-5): SAVISQKPSRDICQRGTSLTIQCQVDSQVTMMFWYRQQPGQSLTLIATANQGSEATYESGFVIDKFPISRPNLTFSTLTVSNMSPEDSSIYLCSVRESNQPQHFGDGTRLSIL.

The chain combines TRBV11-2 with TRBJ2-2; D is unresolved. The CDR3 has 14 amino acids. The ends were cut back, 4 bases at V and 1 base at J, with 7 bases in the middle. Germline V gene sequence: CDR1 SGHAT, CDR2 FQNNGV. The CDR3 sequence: CASSSAGNTGELFF. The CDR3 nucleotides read TGTGCCAGCAGCTCCGCCGGGAACACCGGGGAGCTGTTTTTT.

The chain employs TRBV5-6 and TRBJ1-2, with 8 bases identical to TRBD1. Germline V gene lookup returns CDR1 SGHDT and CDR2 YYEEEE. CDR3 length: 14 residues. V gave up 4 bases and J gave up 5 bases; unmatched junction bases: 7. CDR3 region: CASSPNRGEYGYTF. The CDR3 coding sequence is TGTGCCAGCAGCCCCAACAGGGGGGAGTATGGCTACACCTTC.

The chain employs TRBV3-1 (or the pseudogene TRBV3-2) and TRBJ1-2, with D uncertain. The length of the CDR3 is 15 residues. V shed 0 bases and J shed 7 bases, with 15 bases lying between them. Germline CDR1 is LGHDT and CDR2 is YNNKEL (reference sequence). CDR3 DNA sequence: TGTGCCAGCAGCCAAGAGAGAGCAGGAGCGGGTGGCTACACCTTC. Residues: CASSQERAGAGGYTF.

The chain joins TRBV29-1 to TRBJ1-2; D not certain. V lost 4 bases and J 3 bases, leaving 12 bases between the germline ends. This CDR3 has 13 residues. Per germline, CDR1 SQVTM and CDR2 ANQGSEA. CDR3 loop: CSVAQSRDYGYTF. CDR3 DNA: TGCAGCGTTGCCCAGTCTCGGGACTATGGCTACACCTTC. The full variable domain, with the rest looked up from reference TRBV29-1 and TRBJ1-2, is SAVISQKPSRDICQRGTSLTIQCQVDSQVTMMFWYRQQPGQSLTLIATANQGSEATYESGFVIDKFPISRPNLTFSTLTVSNMSPEDSSIYLCSVAQSRDYGYTFGSGTRLTVV.

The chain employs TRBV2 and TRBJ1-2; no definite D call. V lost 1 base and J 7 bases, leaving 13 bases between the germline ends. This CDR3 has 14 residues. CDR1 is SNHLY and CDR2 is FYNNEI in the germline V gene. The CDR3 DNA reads TGTGCCAGCAGTGAAGAGTCGGTCCCAACTGGCTACACCTTC. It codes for CASSEESVPTGYTF. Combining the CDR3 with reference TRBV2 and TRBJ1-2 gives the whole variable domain EPEVTQTPSHQVTQMGQEVILRCVPISNHLYFYWYRQILGQKVEFLVSFYNNEISEKSEIFDDQFSVERPDGSNFTLKIRSTKLEDSAMYFCASSEESVPTGYTFGSGTRLTVV.

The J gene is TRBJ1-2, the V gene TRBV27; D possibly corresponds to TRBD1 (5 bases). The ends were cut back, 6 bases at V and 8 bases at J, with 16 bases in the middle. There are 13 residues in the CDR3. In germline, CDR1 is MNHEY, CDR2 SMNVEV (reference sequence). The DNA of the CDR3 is TGTGCCAGCAGCCTTGACAGTGGGCGGGGCTACACCTTC. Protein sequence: CASSLDSGRGYTF.

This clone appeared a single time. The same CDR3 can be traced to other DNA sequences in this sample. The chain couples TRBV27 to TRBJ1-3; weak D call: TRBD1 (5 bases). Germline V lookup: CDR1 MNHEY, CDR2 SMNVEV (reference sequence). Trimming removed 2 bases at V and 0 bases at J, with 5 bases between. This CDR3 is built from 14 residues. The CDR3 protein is CASSLQGSGNTIYF. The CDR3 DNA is TGTGCCAGCAGTTTACAGGGCTCTGGAAACACCATATATTTT.

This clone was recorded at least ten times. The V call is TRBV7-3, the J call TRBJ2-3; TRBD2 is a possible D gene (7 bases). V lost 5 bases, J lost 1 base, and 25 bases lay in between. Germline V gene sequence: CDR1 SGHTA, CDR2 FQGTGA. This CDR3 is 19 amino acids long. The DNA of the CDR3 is TGTGCCAGCAGCCATTCGGGGGGCCGCGGTTCGTGGGGCACAGATACGCAGTATTTT. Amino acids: CASSHSGGRGSWGTDTQYF.

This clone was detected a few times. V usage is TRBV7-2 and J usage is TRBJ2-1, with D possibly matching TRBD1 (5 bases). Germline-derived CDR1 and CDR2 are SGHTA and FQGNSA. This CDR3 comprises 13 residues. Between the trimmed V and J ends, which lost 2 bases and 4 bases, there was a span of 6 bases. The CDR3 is CASSLQGYNEQFF. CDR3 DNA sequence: TGTGCCAGCAGCTTACAGGGATACAATGAGCAGTTCTTC.

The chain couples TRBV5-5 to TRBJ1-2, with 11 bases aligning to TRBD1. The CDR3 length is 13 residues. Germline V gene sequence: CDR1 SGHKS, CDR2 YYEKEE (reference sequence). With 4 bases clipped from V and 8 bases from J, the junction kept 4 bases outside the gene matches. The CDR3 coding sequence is TGTGCCAGCAGCCCTGGGACAGGGGGAGGCTACACCTTC. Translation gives CASSPGTGGGYTF.

The CDR3 loop reads CASSPPLQGSLNYGYTF. Here the CDR3 DNA reads TGTGCCAGCTCACCACCACTACAGGGGTCCCTTAACTATGGCTACACCTTC. The V call is TRBV18, the J call TRBJ1-2, with 7 bases lining up with TRBD1. CDR3 size: 17 residues. The V segment lost 0 bases and the J segment 1 base; nucleotides outside the gene matches: 8. Germline loops: CDR1 KGHSH, CDR2 LQKENI.

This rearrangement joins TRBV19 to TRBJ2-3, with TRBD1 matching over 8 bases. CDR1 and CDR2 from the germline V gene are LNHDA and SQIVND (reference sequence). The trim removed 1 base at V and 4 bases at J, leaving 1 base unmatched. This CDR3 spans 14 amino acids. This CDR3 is CASSIGTGPDTQYF. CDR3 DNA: TGTGCCAGTAGTATAGGGACAGGGCCAGATACGCAGTATTTT.

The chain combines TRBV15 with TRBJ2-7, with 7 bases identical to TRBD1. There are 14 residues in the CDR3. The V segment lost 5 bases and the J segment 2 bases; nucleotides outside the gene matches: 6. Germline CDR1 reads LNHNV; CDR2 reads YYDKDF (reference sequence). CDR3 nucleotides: TGTGCCACCAGCCCCAGACAGGGCGCCTACGAGCAGTACTTC. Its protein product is CATSPRQGAYEQYF. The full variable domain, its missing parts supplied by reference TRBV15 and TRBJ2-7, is DAMVIQNPRYQVTQFGKPVTLSCSQTLNHNVMYWYQQKSSQAPKLLFHYYDKDFNNEADTPDNFQSRRPNTSFCFLDIRSPGLGDTAMYLCATSPRQGAYEQYFGPGTRLTVT.

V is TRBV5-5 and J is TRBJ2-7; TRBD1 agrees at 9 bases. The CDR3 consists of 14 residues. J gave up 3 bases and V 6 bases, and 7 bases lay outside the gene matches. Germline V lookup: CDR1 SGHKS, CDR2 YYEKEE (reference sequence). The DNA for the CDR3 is TGTGCCAGCAACGACGGGACAGGGTACTACGAGCAGTACTTC. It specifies CASNDGTGYYEQYF.

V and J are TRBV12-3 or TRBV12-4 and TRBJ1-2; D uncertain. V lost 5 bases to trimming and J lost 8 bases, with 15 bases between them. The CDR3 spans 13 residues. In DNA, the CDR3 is TGTGCCAGCAGTCAGAGTCCTGCCAGGGGCTACACCTTC. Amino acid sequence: CASSQSPARGYTF.

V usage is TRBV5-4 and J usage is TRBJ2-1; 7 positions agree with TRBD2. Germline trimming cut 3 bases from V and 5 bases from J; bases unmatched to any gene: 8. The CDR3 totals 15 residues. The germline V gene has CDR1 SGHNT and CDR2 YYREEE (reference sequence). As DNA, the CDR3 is TGTGCCAGCAGCTCGGCCGGGGGGTTTGACAATGAGCAGTTCTTC. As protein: CASSSAGGFDNEQFF.

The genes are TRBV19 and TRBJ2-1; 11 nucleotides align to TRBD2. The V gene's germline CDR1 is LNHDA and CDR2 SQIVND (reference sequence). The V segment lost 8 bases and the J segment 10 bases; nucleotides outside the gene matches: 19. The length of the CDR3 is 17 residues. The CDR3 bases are TGTGCCAGTCTCGATAGCGGGGGGGCCAAACGGGCCCAGGAGCAGTTCTTC. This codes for CASLDSGGAKRAQEQFF.

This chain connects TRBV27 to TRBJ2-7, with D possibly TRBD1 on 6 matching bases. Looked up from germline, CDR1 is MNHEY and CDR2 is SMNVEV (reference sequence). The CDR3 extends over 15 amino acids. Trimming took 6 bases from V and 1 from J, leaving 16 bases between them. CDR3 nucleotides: TGTGCCAGCAGCAGCCATACCGGACAGTCCTACGAGCAGTACTTC. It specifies CASSSHTGQSYEQYF.

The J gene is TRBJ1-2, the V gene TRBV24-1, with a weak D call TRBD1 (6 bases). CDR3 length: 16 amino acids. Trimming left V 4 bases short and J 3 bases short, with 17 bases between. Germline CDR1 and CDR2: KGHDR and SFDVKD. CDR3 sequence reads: CATSDSNTGTHYGYTF. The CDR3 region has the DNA TGTGCCACCAGTGACTCGAATACCGGGACACACTATGGCTACACCTTC.

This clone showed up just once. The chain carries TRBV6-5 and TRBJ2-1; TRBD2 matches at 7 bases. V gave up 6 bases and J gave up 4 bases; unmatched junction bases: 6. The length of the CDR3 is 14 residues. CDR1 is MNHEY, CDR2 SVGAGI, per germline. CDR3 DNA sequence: TGTGCCAGCAGGTCGGGGGGTCCTTACAATGAGCAGTTCTTC. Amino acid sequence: CASRSGGPYNEQFF.

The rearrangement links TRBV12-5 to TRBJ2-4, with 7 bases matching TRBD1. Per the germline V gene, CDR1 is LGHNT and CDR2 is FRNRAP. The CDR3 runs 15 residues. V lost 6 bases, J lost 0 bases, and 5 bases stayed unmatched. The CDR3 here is CASGKGASAKNIQYF. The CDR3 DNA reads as TGTGCTAGTGGCAAGGGGGCATCAGCCAAAAACATTCAGTACTTC.

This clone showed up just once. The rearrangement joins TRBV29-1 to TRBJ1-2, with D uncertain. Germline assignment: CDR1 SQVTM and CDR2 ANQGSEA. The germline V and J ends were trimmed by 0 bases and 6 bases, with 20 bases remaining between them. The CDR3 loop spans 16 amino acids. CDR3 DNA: TGCAGCGTTGAAGATGTGAGCGGGCCTTCGAGGAATGGCTACACCTTC. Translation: CSVEDVSGPSRNGYTF.